This paragraph reports one T cell receptor (beta chain). These data originate in a study of blood T cell repertoires in COVID-19. Overall study context: The origin of the acute and convalescent COVID-19 samples was the United States, Italy and Spain. PBMCs, B-cell-depleted T cells, or T cells provided the cDNA or gDNA that made up the material.

Per the original data handling: Estimates of nucleated cell counts were drawn from the amplification of reference gene primers. Assay used: immunoSEQ multiplex PCR; TCRdb lists only in-frame clones, some missing. The D gene and trimming were derived from the DNA, and the V and J assignments and clone size from that table. Altogether around 55,000 clones are present, around nine tenths being singletons, with the ten largest covering approximately 6.2%. This TCR was recovered from a man between 35 and 55 years old with acute or convalescent COVID-19. Sequences were obtained from peripheral blood.

The CDR3: CASSIWTVNYGYTF. For the CDR3, the DNA is TGTGCCAGCAGCATTTGGACAGTTAACTATGGCTACACCTTC. The chain carries TRBV7-2 and TRBJ1-2; D is perhaps TRBD1 (6 bases). Germline V gene sequence: CDR1 SGHTA, CDR2 FQGNSA. The CDR3 totals 14 residues. Trimming removed 5 bases at V and 1 base at J, with 11 bases between. Using reference TRBV7-2 and TRBJ1-2 for the parts outside the CDR3, the full variable domain is GAGVSQSPSNKVTEKGKDVELRCDPISGHTALYWYRQSLGQGLEFLIYFQGNSAPDKSGLPSDRFSAERTGGSVSTLTIQRTQQEDSAVYLCASSIWTVNYGYTFGSGTRLTVV.